This T cell receptor beta chain is drawn from a study of blood T cell repertoires in COVID-19. Study summary: T cells, B-cell-depleted T cells, or PBMCs provided the cDNA or gDNA that served as material.

The CDR3 has 13 residues. The V gene lost 3 bases and the J gene lost 13 bases, with 18 bases spanning the gap. Germline V gene data show CDR1 as MNHNS and CDR2 as SASEGT. Per the original data handling: From reference gene primer amplification, estimates of nucleated cell counts were derived. Generated by immunoSEQ multiplex PCR, the TCRdb table keeps only in-frame clones and is missing some. V, J and clone size are those of that table, while D and trimming were read from the DNA. The sample shows over 250,000 clones, about 73% of them seen only once. This clonotype originated in a woman at least 80 years old with acute or convalescent COVID-19. The sequenced sample consisted of peripheral blood. V gene TRBV6-1 combines with J gene TRBJ1-2; tentatively, D is TRBD1 (5 bases). The DNA of the CDR3 is TGTGCCAGCAGTGAGACCGGACGGCACGGGGGCACCTTC. It specifies CASSETGRHGGTF.